The present entry profiles one T cell receptor (beta chain) with its context. No antigen is known for it. Sequence at one end of the junction differs from germline and may be a read error. The entry originates in a study of T-cell reconstitution after alpha-beta-depleted transplantation in children. Preparing the TCRbeta library involved the use of unique molecular identifiers. MiXCR, run by TCRdb on the PCR reads, gives a single entry per CDR3 protein. The data contain approximately 230,000 distinct CDR3 sequences, about 25% of them singletons. Study findings and constraints: Expanded clones from the graft, numbering several hundred, reportedly supplied alpha-beta T cells about two months after transplant. Surviving recipient T cells and intrathymic progenitors accounted for some patients' high TCRbeta diversity at day 60.

There are 14 residues in the CDR3. Germline CDR1 and CDR2: SGHVS and FNYEAQ. This specimen was PBMCs, taken before TCRalphabeta/CD19-depleted stem cell transplant. The source of this sequence is a girl aged 2-10 years with Fanconi anemia, due to receive a stem cell transplant. V and J are TRBV7-6 and TRBJ1-1; 12 positions match TRBD1. CDR3 sequence reads: CASTVGTGGTEAFF. DNA for the CDR3: TGTGCCAGCACCGTAGGGACAGGGGGCACTGAGGCTTTCTTT.